This T cell receptor beta chain was sequenced during a study of early T cells in non-severe SARS-CoV-2 infection. Study summary: Sequencing was performed on bulk RNA from unsorted whole blood, leaving chains unpaired.

This clonotype was seen more than once but under ten times. Its specificity is unknown. Study-wide points: Using VDJdb, the matching emphasized anti-spike CD8 responses while missing private and CD4 specificities.

Individual cDNA molecules received unique molecular identifiers during library preparation. TCRdb used MiXCR to reprocess the 5' RACE reads, holding one entry per CDR3 protein. In the table there are some 87,000 distinct CDR3 sequences, about an eighth of which are singletons. The sequenced sample was whole blood. This receptor was taken from an adult who was a healthcare worker with PCR-confirmed SARS-CoV-2 infection or an uninfected control (not recorded which).

CDR3 nucleotides: TGCGCCAGCAGCCAAGACGGGACTAGCGGGGGAAGTACAGATACGCAGTATTTT. The encoded protein is CASSQDGTSGGSTDTQYF. This chain uses TRBV4-1 with TRBJ2-3; 14 bases are a match to TRBD2. With 0 bases clipped from V and 3 bases from J, the junction kept 5 bases outside the gene matches. Germline lookup yields CDR1 MGHRA and CDR2 YSYEKL. This CDR3 is 18 amino acids long.